Below, 20 T cell receptor beta chains from the same sample are listed, as sequenced in a study of blood T cell repertoires in COVID-19. Repertoires were generated with immunoSEQ multiplex PCR, while TCRdb's copy carries only in-frame clones and drops some. Here the sample spans about 110,000 clones, approximately 81% being singletons. Sequenced material: peripheral blood. The receptors originated from a man older than 75 with acute or convalescent COVID-19.

This chain uses TRBV5-1 with TRBJ2-5; 7 bases agree with TRBD2. Germline trimming cut 4 bases from V and 5 bases from J; bases unmatched to any gene: 5. CDR3 length: 13 amino acids. Germline-derived CDR1 and CDR2 are SGHRS and YFSETQ. The CDR3 nucleotides read TGCGCCAGCAGCCTAGGGGAGGGCGAGACCCAGTACTTC. Protein: CASSLGEGETQYF.

The chain links TRBV11-1 to TRBJ2-7; TRBD1 matches 11 bases. The V gene end was trimmed by 5 bases and the J gene end by 3 bases; junction bases not matched to a gene: 3. From germline, CDR1 is SGHAT and CDR2 FQDESV (reference sequence). This CDR3 is 14 amino acids long. CDR3: CASSKGTGGYEQYF. CDR3 DNA sequence: TGTGCCAGCAGCAAAGGGACAGGGGGCTACGAGCAGTACTTC.

The genes are TRBV28 and TRBJ1-5; no definite D call. The CDR3 sequence is 13 residues long. The V gene lost 6 bases and the J gene lost 5 bases, with 11 bases spanning the gap. Germline CDR1 MDHEN, CDR2 SYDVKM. The CDR3 reads CASREGRHQPQHF. The CDR3 DNA reads TGTGCCAGCAGGGAGGGTCGGCATCAGCCCCAGCATTTT.

The CDR3 loop reads CASSLVSQGTYGYTF. The DNA for the CDR3 is TGTGCCAGCAGCTTAGTGTCACAGGGGACCTATGGCTACACCTTC. The V call is TRBV7-2, the J call TRBJ1-2, with 7 bases fitting TRBD1. Looked up from germline, CDR1 is SGHTA and CDR2 is FQGNSA. With V trimmed by 1 base and J by 4 bases, 6 bases remained unmatched. The CDR3 covers 15 residues.

This clone has a count of ten or more. J is TRBJ2-2 and V is TRBV6-2 or TRBV6-3; no clear D gene. V lost 4 bases, J lost 9 bases, and 9 bases lay in between. Germline values: CDR1 MNHEY, CDR2 SVGEGT. CDR3 length: 12 residues. CDR3 DNA sequence: TGTGCCAGCAGTTCCAACAAGAGGGAGCTGTTTTTT. Its translation is CASSSNKRELFF.

The chain links TRBV29-1 to TRBJ2-1, with D maybe TRBD2 (6 bases). V was clipped by 3 bases and J by 7 bases, with 16 bases between them. The CDR3 runs 14 residues. The germline CDR1 and CDR2 sequences are SQVTM and ANQGSEA. CDR3 region: CSVDRGWVANEQFF. Here the CDR3 DNA reads TGCAGCGTTGACCGGGGGTGGGTAGCAAATGAGCAGTTCTTC.

The chain uses TRBV5-6 and TRBJ2-3; 7 bases align to TRBD2. The CDR3 consists of 14 residues. The germline V gene has CDR1 SGHDT and CDR2 YYEEEE. The CDR3 DNA follows: TGTTCGACCGCGCGGGGGAGGGGCACAGATACGCAGTATTTT. As protein: CSTARGRGTDTQYF.

This clone was seen at least ten times. This chain uses TRBV28 with TRBJ1-4, with 7 positions matching TRBD1. Trimming cost V 2 bases and J 7 bases; bases outside gene matches: 4. There are 14 residues in the CDR3. Germline assignment: CDR1 MDHEN and CDR2 SYDVKM. The CDR3 spells CASSLQGVSEKLFF. CDR3 bases: TGTGCCAGCAGTTTACAGGGGGTATCTGAAAAACTGTTTTTT.

This chain joins TRBV9 and TRBJ1-1; TRBD1 might be the D (6 bases). Trimming removed 3 bases from V and 6 bases from J, with 15 bases in between. CDR1 and CDR2 (germline): SGDLS, YYNGEE. This CDR3 is built from 14 residues. As DNA, the CDR3 is TGTGCCAGCAGCGCCCAAGGGGGGGGCGCTGAAGCTTTCTTT. Amino acid sequence: CASSAQGGGAEAFF. Full variable domain (outside the CDR3, taken from reference TRBV9 and TRBJ1-1): DSGVTQTPKHLITATGQRVTLRCSPRSGDLSVYWYQQSLDQGLQFLIQYYNGEERAKGNILERFSAQQFPDLHSELNLSSLELGDSALYFCASSAQGGGAEAFFGQGTRLTVV.

This clone occurred many times. The chain has TRBV6-5 and TRBJ1-6, with 9 bases matching TRBD1. The CDR3 length is 14 residues. From germline, CDR1 is MNHEY and CDR2 SVGAGI. After removal of 0 bases from V and 10 bases from J, the junction contained 1 base not matched to a gene. In nucleotides, the CDR3 is TGTGCCAGCAGTTACTCGGGACAGGGCTCACCCCTCCACTTT. Protein: CASSYSGQGSPLHF.

The V gene is TRBV29-1, the J gene TRBJ1-3, with TRBD1 as a possible D gene (6 bases). V lost 7 bases and J lost 3, with 13 bases in between. Germline CDR1 reads SQVTM; CDR2 reads ANQGSEA. There are 13 residues in the CDR3. The CDR3 nucleotides read TGCAGCGCGGACAGACGGGGTGGAAACACCATATATTTT. It translates to CSADRRGGNTIYF.

This clone was picked up a small number of times. The rearrangement uses TRBV5-1 and TRBJ1-1; the match to TRBD1 covers 9 bases. The CDR3 runs 14 residues. Germline CDR1 and CDR2: SGHRS and YFSETQ. The junction had 3 bases not matched to a gene; V was cut back by 1 base and J by 5 bases. The CDR3, as DNA: TGCGCCAGCAGCTTGATGGGACAGGGTACTGAAGCTTTCTTT. Translating it yields CASSLMGQGTEAFF.

The CDR3 nucleotides read TGTGCCAGCAGCTTAGGGGCAGGGGTTCACAATGAGCAGTTCTTC. Encoded protein: CASSLGAGVHNEQFF. The chain employs TRBV7-9 and TRBJ2-1, with a weak D call TRBD1 (6 bases). Trimming left V 1 base short and J 5 bases short, with 12 bases between. This CDR3 is built from 15 residues. The germline CDR1 and CDR2 sequences are SEHNR and FQNEAQ (reference sequence). Combining the CDR3 with reference TRBV7-9 and TRBJ2-1 gives the whole variable domain DTGVSQNPRHKITKRGQNVTFRCDPISEHNRLYWYRQTLGQGPEFLTYFQNEAQLEKSRLLSDRFSAERPKGSFSTLEIQRTEQGDSAMYLCASSLGAGVHNEQFFGPGTRLTVL.

V gene TRBV25-1 combines with J gene TRBJ1-1, with a possible D match to TRBD1 (6 bases). The CDR3 extends over 13 amino acids. Per the germline V gene, CDR1 is MGHDK and CDR2 is SYGVNS. Trimming left V 3 bases short and J 7 bases short, with 12 bases between. In DNA, the CDR3 is TGTGCCAGCAGTGATTACAGGGAAGGTGAAGCTTTCTTT. Translated, it gives CASSDYREGEAFF.

V usage is TRBV11-2 and J usage is TRBJ2-1, with a possible D match to TRBD2 (5 bases). Looked up from germline, CDR1 is SGHAT and CDR2 is FQNNGV. Trimming took off 5 bases at V and 0 bases at J, with 8 bases between the two ends. This CDR3 has 14 amino acids. This chain's CDR3 is CASSPRDSYNEQFF. The DNA for the CDR3 is TGTGCCAGCAGCCCGAGGGACTCCTACAATGAGCAGTTCTTC.

This clone came up once. The CDR3 sequence is CATSDAGSEQFF. The CDR3 DNA reads as TGTGCCACCAGTGATGCGGGGAGTGAGCAGTTCTTC. This sequence joins TRBV24-1 and TRBJ2-1; D possibly corresponds to TRBD2 (6 bases). The CDR3 has 12 residues. Germline CDR1 reads KGHDR; CDR2 reads SFDVKD. Between the trimmed V and J ends, which lost 3 bases and 9 bases, there was a span of 8 bases.

The CDR3: CASSLAGQGGEAFF. The CDR3 DNA sequence: TGTGCCAGCAGCTTAGCGGGACAGGGTGGTGAAGCTTTCTTT. The V and J genes are TRBV7-9 and TRBJ1-1, with 9 bases that match TRBD1. CDR1 is SEHNR, CDR2 FQNEAQ, per germline (reference sequence). The CDR3 length is 14 residues. With V trimmed by 0 bases and J by 7 bases, 3 bases remained unmatched. Together with reference TRBV7-9 and TRBJ1-1, the CDR3 gives the full variable domain: DTGVSQNPRHKITKRGQNVTFRCDPISEHNRLYWYRQTLGQGPEFLTYFQNEAQLEKSRLLSDRFSAERPKGSFSTLEIQRTEQGDSAMYLCASSLAGQGGEAFFGQGTRLTVV.

Concerning this clone: In the same sample, other DNA sequences code for this CDR3. CDR3 nucleotide sequence: TGTGCCAGCAGTTTTGGGCAAAACTATGGCTACACCTTC. This encodes CASSFGQNYGYTF. V gene TRBV28 combines with J gene TRBJ1-2; D gene uncertain. The CDR3 is 13 residues long. Germline values: CDR1 MDHEN, CDR2 SYDVKM. The V gene lost 3 bases and the J gene lost 2 bases, with 7 bases spanning the gap.

V gene TRBV15 combines with J gene TRBJ2-5, with 8 bases identical to TRBD2. Germline-derived CDR1 and CDR2 are LNHNV and YYDKDF (reference sequence). V trimming: 1 base; J trimming: 3 bases; junction bases outside the gene matches: 4. The CDR3 sequence is 15 residues long. The CDR3 bases are TGTGCCACCAGCAGAGCCGTGGGACTAGAAGAGACCCAGTACTTC. It specifies CATSRAVGLEETQYF.

The V gene is TRBV27, the J gene TRBJ2-3; 8 nucleotides align to TRBD2. The germline V gene has CDR1 MNHEY and CDR2 SMNVEV (reference sequence). The ends lost 7 bases at V and 2 bases at J; junction bases unmatched: 8. The CDR3 is made up of 15 amino acids. CDR3 sequence: CASKGLGEITDTQYF. CDR3 nucleotides: TGTGCCAGCAAGGGACTAGGAGAAATCACAGATACGCAGTATTTT.